The 2 T cell receptor gamma chains in this list originate from one sample, sequenced in a study of gamma delta lymphoproliferative disorders and STAT genes. TCRdb reanalysed the multiplex PCR reads with CATT. The table includes about 2,500 gamma-chain clones, roughly 19% detected once. The receptor sequences were amplified from genomic DNA of peripheral blood mononuclear cells. The sample was blood. Receptors originate from a human donor with gamma-delta T-cell large granular lymphocyte leukemia.

As regards this clone: The sample contains more than one DNA sequence encoding this CDR3. The rearrangement links TRGV4 to TRGJ1 or TRGJ2. No J segment appears in TCRdb, so it was assigned here by matching the sequence to germline. CDR1 EGSTGY and CDR2 YDSYTSSV come from the germline V gene. The CDR3 sequence is 13 residues long. The J segment lost 2 bases and the V segment lost 1 base, leaving 2 bases of the junction unmatched. The CDR3 nucleotides read TGTGCCACCTGGGATGGCCATTATTATAAGAAACTCTTT. Protein sequence: CATWDGHYYKKLF.

This clone counts as hyperexpanded (1% or more). Other DNA variants within this sample encode the same CDR3. This rearrangement joins TRGV9 to TRGJP. The J gene comes from matching the DNA to germline here; TCRdb lacks it. CDR1 is GITISATS, CDR2 ISYDGTV, per germline (reference sequence). This CDR3 has 16 amino acids. J gave up 6 bases and V 0 bases, and 2 bases lay outside the gene matches. The CDR3 DNA sequence: TGTGCCTTGTGGGAGGTGCGAGAGTTGGGCAAAAAAATCAAGGTATTT. Residues: CALWEVRELGKKIKVF.